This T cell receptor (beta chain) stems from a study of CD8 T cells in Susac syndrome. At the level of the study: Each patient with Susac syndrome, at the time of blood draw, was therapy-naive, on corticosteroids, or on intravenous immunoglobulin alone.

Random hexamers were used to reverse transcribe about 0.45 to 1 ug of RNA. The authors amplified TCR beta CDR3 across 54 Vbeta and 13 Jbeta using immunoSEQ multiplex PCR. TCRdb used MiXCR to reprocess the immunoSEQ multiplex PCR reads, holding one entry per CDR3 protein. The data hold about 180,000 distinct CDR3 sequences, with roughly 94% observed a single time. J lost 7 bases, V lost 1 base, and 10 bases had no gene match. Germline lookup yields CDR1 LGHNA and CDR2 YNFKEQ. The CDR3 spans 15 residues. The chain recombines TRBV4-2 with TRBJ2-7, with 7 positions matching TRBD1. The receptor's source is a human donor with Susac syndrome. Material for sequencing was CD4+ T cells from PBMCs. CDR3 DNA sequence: TGTGCCAGCAGCCAAGGTACAGGGGATTCGGGGGAGCAGTACTTC. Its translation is CASSQGTGDSGEQYF.